Within the sample, the clone carrying this TCR beta chain is medium-sized. Its antigen is unidentified. The data stem from a study of early T cells in non-severe SARS-CoV-2 infection. Turning to the study itself: Unpaired chains resulted from sequencing bulk RNA of unsorted whole blood. Broader study findings: CD4 and private specificities were missed by VDJdb matching, which favored anti-spike CD8 responses.

This CDR3 spans 14 amino acids. V was trimmed by 6 bases and J by 4 bases, leaving 12 bases between them. Germline V gene lookup returns CDR1 SEHNR and CDR2 FQNEAQ (reference sequence). TCRdb reanalysed the 5' RACE reads using MiXCR and keeps one entry per CDR3 protein. Among over 25,000 distinct CDR3 sequences listed, around 5.4% were seen once. V and J are TRBV7-9 and TRBJ1-4; D call uncertain. Sequenced input: whole blood. The receptor was derived from an adult who was a healthcare worker with PCR-confirmed SARS-CoV-2 infection or an uninfected control (not recorded which). The CDR3 loop reads CASRTLGVNEKLFF. CDR3 nucleotide sequence: TGTGCCAGCAGGACACTTGGGGTTAATGAAAAACTGTTTTTT.